The clone carrying this T cell receptor (beta chain) was seen at least ten times. This sample is drawn from a study of spatial heterogeneity in lung cancer. This sample's time point: sample taken at primary tumor resection. TCRdb called the 5' RACE reads again in MiXCR, with one record for every CDR3 protein. The table records 30,000 to 40,000 distinct CDR3 sequences, approximately 3% of them present only once. Per germline, CDR1 SGHAT and CDR2 FQDESV (reference sequence). V lost 0 bases and J 2 bases, leaving 9 bases between the germline ends. This CDR3 has 15 amino acids. Sequencing was performed on normal lung tissue next to the tumor, taken at surgery. This chain joins TRBV11-1 and TRBJ2-3; TRBD1 might be the D (5 bases). The receptor was isolated from a male donor with early-stage non-small cell lung cancer. DNA for the CDR3: TGTGCCAGCAGCTTAGCGGGGCCGAACACAGATACGCAGTATTTT. Its translation is CASSLAGPNTDTQYF.